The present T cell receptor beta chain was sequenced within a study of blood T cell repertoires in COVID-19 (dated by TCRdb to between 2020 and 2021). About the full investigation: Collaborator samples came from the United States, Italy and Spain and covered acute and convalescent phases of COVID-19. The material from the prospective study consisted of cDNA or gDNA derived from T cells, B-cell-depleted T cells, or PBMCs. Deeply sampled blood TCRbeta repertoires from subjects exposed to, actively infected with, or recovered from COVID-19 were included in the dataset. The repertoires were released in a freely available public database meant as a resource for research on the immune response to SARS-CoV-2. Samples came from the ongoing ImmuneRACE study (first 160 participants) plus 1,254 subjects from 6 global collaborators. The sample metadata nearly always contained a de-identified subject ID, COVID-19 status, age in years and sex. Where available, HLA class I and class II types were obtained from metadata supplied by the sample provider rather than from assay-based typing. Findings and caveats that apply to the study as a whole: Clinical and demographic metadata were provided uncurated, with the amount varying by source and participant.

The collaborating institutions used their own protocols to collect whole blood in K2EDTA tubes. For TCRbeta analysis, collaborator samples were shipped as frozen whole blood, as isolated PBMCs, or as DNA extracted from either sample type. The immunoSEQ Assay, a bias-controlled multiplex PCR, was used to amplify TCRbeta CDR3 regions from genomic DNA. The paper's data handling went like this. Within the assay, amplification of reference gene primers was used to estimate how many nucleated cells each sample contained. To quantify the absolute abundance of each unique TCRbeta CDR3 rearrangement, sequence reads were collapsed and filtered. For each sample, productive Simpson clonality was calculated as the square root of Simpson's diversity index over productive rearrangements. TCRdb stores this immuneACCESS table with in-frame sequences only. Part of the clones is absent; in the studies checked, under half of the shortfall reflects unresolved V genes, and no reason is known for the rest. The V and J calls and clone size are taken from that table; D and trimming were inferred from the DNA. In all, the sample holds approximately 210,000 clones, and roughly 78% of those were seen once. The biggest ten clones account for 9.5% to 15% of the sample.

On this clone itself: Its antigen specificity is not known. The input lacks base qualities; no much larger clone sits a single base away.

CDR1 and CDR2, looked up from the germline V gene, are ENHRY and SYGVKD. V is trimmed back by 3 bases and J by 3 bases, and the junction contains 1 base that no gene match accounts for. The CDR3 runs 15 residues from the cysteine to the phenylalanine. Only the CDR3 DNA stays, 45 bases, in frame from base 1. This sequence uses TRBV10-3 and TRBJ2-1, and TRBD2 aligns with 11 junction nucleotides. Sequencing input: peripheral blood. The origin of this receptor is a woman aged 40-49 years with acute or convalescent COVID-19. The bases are TGTGCCATCAGTGACGGGACTAGCGGCTACAATGAGCAGTTCTTC. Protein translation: CAISDGTSGYNEQFF.